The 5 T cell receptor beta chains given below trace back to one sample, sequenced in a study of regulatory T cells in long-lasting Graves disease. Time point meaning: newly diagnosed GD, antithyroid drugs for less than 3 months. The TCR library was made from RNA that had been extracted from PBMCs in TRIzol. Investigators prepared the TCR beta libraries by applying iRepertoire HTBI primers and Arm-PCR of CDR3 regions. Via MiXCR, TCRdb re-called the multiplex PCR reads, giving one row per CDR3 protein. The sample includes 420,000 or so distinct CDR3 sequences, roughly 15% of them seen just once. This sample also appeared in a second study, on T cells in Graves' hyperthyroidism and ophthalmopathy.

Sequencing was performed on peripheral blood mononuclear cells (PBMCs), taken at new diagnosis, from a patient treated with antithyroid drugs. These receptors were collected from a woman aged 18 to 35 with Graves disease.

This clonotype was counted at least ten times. The CDR3 DNA is TGCAGTGCCGCCCTGACAGGGTTAGACAATCAGCCCCAGCATTTT. This translates into CSAALTGLDNQPQHF. The V call is TRBV20-1, the J call TRBJ1-5, with 7 bases identical to TRBD1. Germline CDR1 and CDR2: DFQATT and SNEGSKA (reference sequence). The J segment lost 3 bases and the V segment lost 6 bases, leaving 11 bases of the junction unmatched. The CDR3 totals 15 residues.

The CDR3 coding sequence is TGTGCCAGCAGTTTGGTCATGGGCTACGAGCAGTACTTC. Its translation: CASSLVMGYEQYF. J is TRBJ2-7 and V is TRBV28; D unresolved. Germline V gives CDR1 MDHEN, CDR2 SYDVKM. V dropped 3 bases and J dropped 3 bases, with 9 bases sitting between them. The CDR3 totals 13 residues.

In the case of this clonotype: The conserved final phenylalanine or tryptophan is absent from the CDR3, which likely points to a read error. CDR3 sequence: CASSQDGGKQNTEAFL. CDR3 bases: TGCGCCAGCAGCCAAGATGGGGGAAAACAGAACACTGAAGCTTTCCTT. The chain is built from TRBV4-1 and TRBJ1-1; a possible D gene is TRBD1 (5 bases). Per germline, CDR1 MGHRA and CDR2 YSYEKL. Trimming took off 0 bases at V and 1 base at J, with 12 bases between the two ends. CDR3 length: 16 residues.

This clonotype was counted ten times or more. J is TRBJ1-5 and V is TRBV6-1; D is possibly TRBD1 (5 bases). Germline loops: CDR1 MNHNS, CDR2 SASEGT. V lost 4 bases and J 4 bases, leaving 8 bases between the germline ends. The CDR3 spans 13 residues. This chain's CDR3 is CASSVQVNQPQHF. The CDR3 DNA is TGTGCCAGCAGTGTACAGGTAAATCAGCCCCAGCATTTT.

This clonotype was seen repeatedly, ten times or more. The CDR3 DNA reads TGTGCCAGCAGTATAGCGGGGAGCACAGATACGCAGTATTTT. Protein product: CASSIAGSTDTQYF. V and J are TRBV6-1 and TRBJ2-3; 8 bases align to TRBD2. The V and J ends lost 5 bases and 0 bases, in that order; junction bases with no gene match: 1. Germline V gene sequence: CDR1 MNHNS, CDR2 SASEGT. The CDR3 is 14 residues long.